The 21 T cell receptor beta chains given below trace back to one sample, sequenced in a study of T cell repertoires in ileal Crohn's disease. Method: immunoSEQ multiplex PCR; TCRdb's copy keeps in-frame clones and lacks some. The sample has about 60,000 clones, less than 90% seen once. Time point specified: neoterminal ileum biopsy at postoperative endoscopy, about 6 months after surgery. The specimen sequenced was ileal tissue. These receptors all come from an adult with Crohn's disease.

V gene TRBV27 combines with J gene TRBJ2-1; the D gene is possibly TRBD1 (5 bases). Germline lookup yields CDR1 MNHEY and CDR2 SMNVEV (reference sequence). The CDR3 is made up of 16 amino acids. The V gene lost 3 bases and the J gene lost 2 bases, with 14 bases spanning the gap. CDR3 residues: CASSLQTGHPYNEQFF. In DNA form, the CDR3 reads TGTGCCAGCAGTTTGCAAACAGGCCATCCCTACAATGAGCAGTTCTTC.

This clone appeared a single time. The V call is TRBV5-8, the J call TRBJ1-2; D gene ambiguous. Germline V CDR1 and CDR2: SGHTS, YDEGEE. The CDR3 contains 12 residues. The V and J ends lost 2 bases and 4 bases respectively, with 6 bases between them. Here the CDR3 DNA reads TGTGCCAGCAGCTTAACGGGCTATGGCTACACCTTC. Encoded protein: CASSLTGYGYTF.

This chain connects TRBV6-1 to TRBJ1-5; D unresolved. Trimming shortened V by 4 bases and J by 6 bases, and 10 bases separated the two germline ends. The CDR3 is 13 residues long. CDR1 and CDR2 (germline): MNHNS, SASEGT. The CDR3, as DNA: TGTGCCAGCAGTGTGGGCTTGCCTCAGCCCCAGCATTTT. It translates to CASSVGLPQPQHF.

This rearrangement joins TRBV7-8 to TRBJ1-5, with 7 bases lining up with TRBD1. V trimming: 0 bases; J trimming: 6 bases; junction bases outside the gene matches: 11. Germline loops: CDR1 SGHVS, CDR2 FQNEAQ. The CDR3 consists of 17 residues. CDR3: CASSLALSQGQGQPQHF. The CDR3 DNA is TGTGCCAGCAGCTTAGCATTGTCACAGGGGCAGGGTCAGCCCCAGCATTTT.

The chain joins TRBV28 to TRBJ2-4, with D possibly being TRBD1 (6 bases). Trimming pared 5 bases from V and 6 bases from J, leaving 14 bases between. The germline V gene encodes CDR1 MDHEN and CDR2 SYDVKM. CDR3 length: 14 residues. The CDR3 protein is CASSRDTPLNIQYF. In DNA, the CDR3 is TGTGCCAGCAGTCGGGACACACCTTTAAACATTCAGTACTTC.

V usage is TRBV27 and J usage is TRBJ1-2, with D perhaps TRBD1 (5 bases). The V and J ends lost 4 bases and 3 bases respectively, with 18 bases between them. This CDR3 contains 16 residues. In germline, CDR1 is MNHEY, CDR2 SMNVEV (reference sequence). CDR3 loop: CASSSGGWDLDYGYTF. The CDR3 DNA reads TGTGCCAGCAGTTCGGGGGGATGGGATCTAGACTATGGCTACACCTTC.

This sequence joins TRBV19 and TRBJ1-3; a possible D gene is TRBD1 (5 bases). Looked up from germline, CDR1 is LNHDA and CDR2 is SQIVND (reference sequence). The CDR3 consists of 16 residues. V was clipped by 3 bases and J by 0 bases, with 12 bases between them. The CDR3 nucleotides are TGTGCCAGTAGTATTCGGGGGACCTACTCTGGAAACACCATATATTTT. Amino acid sequence: CASSIRGTYSGNTIYF.

V is TRBV28 and J is TRBJ1-2; tentative D call: TRBD1 (5 bases). CDR3 size: 14 residues. Germline V gene sequence: CDR1 MDHEN, CDR2 SYDVKM. Trimming stripped 3 bases from V and 3 bases from J, with 11 bases between. DNA of the CDR3: TGTGCCAGCAGTTTGGAGGGGCGGTACTATGGCTACACCTTC. This sequence encodes CASSLEGRYYGYTF.

This chain connects TRBV29-1 to TRBJ1-2, with TRBD1 matching 7 bases. The CDR3 length is 13 residues. J lost 3 bases, V lost 6 bases, and 7 bases had no gene match. Per the germline V gene, CDR1 is SQVTM and CDR2 is ANQGSEA. The CDR3 protein is CSVVDRIDYGYTF. CDR3 nucleotides: TGCAGCGTAGTGGACAGGATAGACTATGGCTACACCTTC. The full variable domain, completed using reference TRBV29-1 and TRBJ1-2, is SAVISQKPSRDICQRGTSLTIQCQVDSQVTMMFWYRQQPGQSLTLIATANQGSEATYESGFVIDKFPISRPNLTFSTLTVSNMSPEDSSIYLCSVVDRIDYGYTFGSGTRLTVV.

The V and J genes are TRBV5-1 and TRBJ1-1; no definite D call. The V gene's germline CDR1 is SGHRS and CDR2 YFSETQ. Trimming cost V 4 bases and J 4 bases, with 14 bases left between them. This CDR3 region has 14 residues. CDR3 residues: CASSPWEGSTEAFF. CDR3 DNA: TGCGCCAGCAGCCCATGGGAGGGTAGCACTGAAGCTTTCTTT.

This sequence joins TRBV2 and TRBJ2-5; 7 nucleotides match TRBD2. With 3 bases clipped from V and 4 bases from J, the junction kept 2 bases outside the gene matches. The CDR3 runs 13 residues. Germline V gives CDR1 SNHLY, CDR2 FYNNEI. CDR3 region: CASSETGGETQYF. The CDR3 bases are TGTGCCAGCAGTGAGACGGGAGGAGAGACCCAGTACTTC.

This clone was detected only a few times. The same CDR3 arises from other DNA sequences in this sample as well. The gene calls are TRBV19 and TRBJ1-2; a possible D gene is TRBD1 (6 bases). The V end lost 4 bases, the J end lost 7 bases, and 13 bases lay between the germline ends. The V gene's germline CDR1 is LNHDA and CDR2 SQIVND (reference sequence). This CDR3 region has 13 residues. The CDR3 bases are TGTGCCAGTAGTACCCACAGGGTTAGTGGCTACACCTTC. This encodes CASSTHRVSGYTF.

V gene TRBV11-2 combines with J gene TRBJ1-6; TRBD1 matches at 8 bases. The CDR3 length is 18 residues. Trimming at V came to 1 base and at J to 0 bases, leaving 5 bases not matched to a gene. Germline values: CDR1 SGHAT, CDR2 FQNNGV. In DNA, the CDR3 is TGTGCCAGCAGCTTAGCAGAACAGGGGGTCTCCTATAATTCACCCCTCCACTTT. It specifies CASSLAEQGVSYNSPLHF. The whole variable domain, remainder taken from reference TRBV11-2 and TRBJ1-6, is EAGVAQSPRYKIIEKRQSVAFWCNPISGHATLYWYQQILGQGPKLLIQFQNNGVVDDSQLPKDRFSAERLKGVDSTLKIQPAKLEDSAVYLCASSLAEQGVSYNSPLHFGNGTRLTVT.

The CDR3 DNA reads TGTGCCAGCAGCTTGAAGCTAGGTTCCTACGAGCAGTACTTC. The encoded protein is CASSLKLGSYEQYF. The chain couples TRBV5-4 to TRBJ2-7, with no clear D. Between the trimmed V and J ends, which lost 1 base and 1 base, there was a span of 9 bases. The CDR3 spans 14 residues. In germline, CDR1 is SGHNT, CDR2 YYREEE (reference sequence).

V usage is TRBV7-2 and J usage is TRBJ1-4; 11 bases line up with TRBD1. The CDR3 is 16 residues long. J lost 7 bases, V lost 3 bases, and 7 bases had no gene match. The germline V gene has CDR1 SGHTA and CDR2 FQGNSA. Here the CDR3 reads CASSFGQGALGEKLFF. The DNA for the CDR3 is TGTGCCAGCAGCTTCGGACAGGGGGCTTTAGGTGAAAAACTGTTTTTT.

The chain has TRBV11-2 and TRBJ2-5; 7 nucleotides match TRBD2. There are 15 residues in the CDR3. Germline trimming cut 7 bases from V and 1 base from J; bases unmatched to any gene: 9. The germline V gene has CDR1 SGHAT and CDR2 FQNNGV. The chain's CDR3 is CASILRWGGQETQYF. CDR3 nucleotide sequence: TGTGCCAGCATCCTACGCTGGGGGGGCCAAGAGACCCAGTACTTC.

The chain uses TRBV9 and TRBJ1-2, with 7 bases aligning to TRBD1. Germline assignment: CDR1 SGDLS and CDR2 YYNGEE. Trimming took 4 bases from V and 1 from J; bases not matched to a gene: 10. CDR3 length: 16 residues. The CDR3 protein is CASSPRGDGINYGYTF. The CDR3 coding sequence is TGTGCCAGCAGCCCCAGGGGGGACGGAATTAACTATGGCTACACCTTC.

The chain carries TRBV25-1 and TRBJ2-7, with 11 bases identical to TRBD2. V trimming: 3 bases; J trimming: 3 bases; junction bases outside the gene matches: 7. This CDR3 is 16 amino acids long. The germline V gene encodes CDR1 MGHDK and CDR2 SYGVNS. The CDR3 is CASSDLTSGSVYEQYF. DNA of the CDR3: TGTGCCAGCAGTGATCTAACTAGCGGGAGCGTCTACGAGCAGTACTTC.

The chain uses TRBV15 and TRBJ1-1; a weak D match, TRBD1 (5 bases). The CDR3 extends over 14 amino acids. V lost 7 bases to trimming and J lost 6 bases, with 18 bases between them. Germline V gene data show CDR1 as LNHNV and CDR2 as YYDKDF (reference sequence). CDR3 in amino acids: CATTKAGFGAEAFF. Here the CDR3 DNA reads TGTGCCACCACGAAGGCAGGGTTTGGTGCTGAAGCTTTCTTT.

This rearrangement joins TRBV7-6 to TRBJ1-2, with 8 bases aligning to TRBD1. After removal of 2 bases from V and 8 bases from J, the junction contained 4 bases not matched to a gene. The CDR3 spans 13 residues. In germline, CDR1 is SGHVS, CDR2 FNYEAQ. The CDR3, as DNA: TGTGCCAGCAGCTTACCCGGACAGGGAGGCTACACCTTC. Translated: CASSLPGQGGYTF.

The chain is built from TRBV25-1 and TRBJ2-2, with 12 positions matching TRBD1. This CDR3 is built from 16 residues. CDR1 and CDR2 from the germline V gene are MGHDK and SYGVNS. The V segment lost 4 bases and the J segment 6 bases; nucleotides outside the gene matches: 6. In DNA, the CDR3 is TGTGCCAGCAGTGCGGGGACAGGGGGCGCCCCCGGGGAGCTGTTTTTT. The encoded protein is CASSAGTGGAPGELFF. The complete variable domain, with remaining parts taken from reference TRBV25-1 and TRBJ2-2, reads EADIYQTPRYLVIGTGKKITLECSQTMGHDKMYWYQQDPGMELHLIHYSYGVNSTEKGDLSSESTVSRIRTEHFPLTLESARPSHTSQYLCASSAGTGGAPGELFFGEGSRLTVL.